This T cell receptor (beta chain) originates from a study of vaccination effects on CD4 cells after COVID-19 (dated by TCRdb to between 2021 and 2024). For context, the study as a whole: Samples were taken from three convalescent patients early (day +14) and late (day +241, +227, +161 respectively) after vaccination. Post-vaccine samples across the study were collected a median of 72 days after the second dose, with a range of 14 to 241. The study compared SARS-CoV-2 spike-specific CD4+ TCR repertoires before and after mRNA vaccination in COVID-19 convalescent patients and infection-naive vaccine recipients. Altogether, over 9 COVID-19 convalescent patients and several SARS-CoV-2-naive healthy vaccine recipients made up the full study. In the study, cultures from other donors were sequenced using the Oncomine TCR Beta short-read assay on an Illumina iSeq 100. Here is what the overall study found, with its caveats: In convalescent patients, the post-vaccine spike-reactive repertoire consisted mainly of new vaccine-induced clones, largely distinct from infection-induced clones. Limitations of the study were the small number of convalescent patients and the absence of early post-infection timepoints. Both infection-induced and vaccine-induced clones contracted markedly at late post-vaccination timepoints, which is consistent with waning T cell responses.

A remark on this clone: No antigen is known for it. The input lacks base qualities; no much larger clone sits a single base away.

The library was made by the immunoSEQ multiplex PCR assay. DNA from the CD4+ T cells that had been cultured and isolated underwent TCR beta CDR3 sequencing. As for the original processing: The analysis removed non-productive TCR sequences, trimmed reads to the CDR3 region, and retained only CDR3s that were 7 or more amino acids long. The MANAFEST web app was used to pick out antigen-specific clonotypes by comparing their expansion in peptide wells with that in reference cultures. To be called positive, a clone needed expansion at FDR<0.05 compared with the reference and with all other wells, an odds ratio greater than 5, and a frequency greater than 0.1% in two replicate wells. A clonotype was called cross-reactive if it was significantly expanded both in SARS-CoV-2 spike wells and in at least one common cold coronavirus spike condition. CDR3 similarity was assessed by Levenshtein distance with the stringdist R package, and unrooted trees were built with ape in R 3.6.1. Entries here come from immuneACCESS through TCRdb and include only in-frame sequences with V and J called. Some clones fail to appear in such tables; in the studies checked, an unresolved V gene covers under half of the shortfall, and the cause of the remainder is unknown. Clone size and V and J calls were adopted from that table, with D and trimming inferred from the DNA. The sample table shows more than 12,000 clones, and 76% are seen once. The biggest ten clones account for around 24% of the sample.

The CDR3 sequence holds 11 residues, the cysteine and phenylalanine included. Only the CDR3 portion is preserved as DNA: 33 bases, with reading frame beginning at the first base. The germline V gene (reference sequence) yields SGHNT for CDR1 and YYREEE for CDR2. V loses 3 bases of germline sequence and J loses 7 bases, and the interval between the two ends is 4 bases. To identify antigen-specific CD4+ T cell clonotypes by their expansion, the ViraFEST assay first stimulated PBMC with viral peptide pools and then applied TCR sequencing. After less than 13 days of culture, CD4+ T cells were isolated with the EasySep CD4+ T cell isolation kit. Convalescent patients had PCR-confirmed SARS-CoV-2 infection between March and December 2020, before Alpha, Beta and Delta variants emerged in the United States. Participants received two doses of either the BNT162b2 or the mRNA-1273 mRNA SARS-CoV-2 vaccine. Approximately 2 million PBMC per well were cultured in IMDM with roughly 5% human AB serum, 10 IU/ml IL-2 and gentamicin, plus 10 ug/ml peptides. Half of the culture medium was replaced with fresh IL-2-containing medium on days 3 and 7. Unless otherwise noted, each peptide stimulation condition was cultured in triplicate wells. PBMC were separated from whole blood using Ficoll-Paque Plus gradient centrifugation and were then either cryopreserved at -140C or used fresh. The spike proteins of SARS-CoV-2 and of the common cold coronaviruses HCoV-NL63, HCoV-OC43 and HCoV-229E were spanned by overlapping peptide pools. The QIAamp micro DNA kit was used to extract genomic DNA from the cultured CD4+ T cells.

The TCR was taken from a human donor who had a prior SARS-CoV-2 infection. The sample in question was CD4+ T cells from PBMCs cultured with HCoV-NL63 spike peptides, obtained after COVID-19 vaccination. What the cell subset or site label conveys for this sample: HCoV-NL63 spike overlapping peptide pool stimulation. This chain joins TRBV5-4 to TRBJ2-2, with the D segment identity uncertain. In nucleotide form, the sequence is TGTGCCAGCAGCTCGGGCGGGGAGCTGTTTTTT. Its protein product is CASSSGGELFF.